This TCR beta chain is drawn from a study of PD-1 blockade in classical Hodgkin lymphoma. Relapse after autologous stem cell transplantation occurred in every patient, and brentuximab vedotin exposure varied. Germline CDR1 and CDR2: SGHTA and FQGTGA. The junction had 1 base not matched to a gene; V was cut back by 5 bases and J by 2 bases. The CDR3 has 16 amino acids. Sequencing used immunoSEQ multiplex PCR; TCRdb keeps in-frame clones, though not all of them. The sample has roughly 28,000 clones; about 81% are singletons. The sequence was obtained from a human donor with classical Hodgkin lymphoma. The sequencing here drew on peripheral blood mononuclear cells (PBMCs), taken before the second cycle of nivolumab. The gene calls are TRBV7-3 and TRBJ2-6; 12 nucleotides line up with TRBD1. CDR3: CASSGTGGPGANVLTF. The CDR3 DNA reads TGTGCCAGCAGCGGGACAGGGGGCCCTGGGGCCAACGTCCTGACTTTC.